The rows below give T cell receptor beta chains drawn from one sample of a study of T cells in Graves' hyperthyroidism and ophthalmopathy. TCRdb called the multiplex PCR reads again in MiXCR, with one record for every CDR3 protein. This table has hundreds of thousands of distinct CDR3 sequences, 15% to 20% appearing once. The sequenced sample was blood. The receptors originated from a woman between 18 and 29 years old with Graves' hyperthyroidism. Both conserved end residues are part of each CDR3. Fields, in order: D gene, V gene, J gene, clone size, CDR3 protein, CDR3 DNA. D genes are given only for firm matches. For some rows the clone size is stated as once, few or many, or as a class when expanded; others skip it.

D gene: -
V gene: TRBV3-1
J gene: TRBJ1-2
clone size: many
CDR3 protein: CASSQTLLGYTF
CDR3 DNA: TGTGCCAGCAGCCAGACCCTACTCGGGTACACCTTC

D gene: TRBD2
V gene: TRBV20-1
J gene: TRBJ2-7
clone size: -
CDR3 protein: CSARDHAGGPTYEQYF
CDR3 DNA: TGCAGTGCTAGAGATCATGCGGGAGGGCCGACATACGAGCAGTACTTC

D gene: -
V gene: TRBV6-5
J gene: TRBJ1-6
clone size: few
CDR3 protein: CASSYPPRARDSPLHF
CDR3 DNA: TGTGCCAGCAGTTACCCCCCCAGGGCAAGGGATTCACCCCTCCACTTT

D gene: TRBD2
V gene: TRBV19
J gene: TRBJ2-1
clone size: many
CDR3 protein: CASSLNAAGLVSNEQFF
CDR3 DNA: TGTGCCAGTAGTTTAAACGCGGCGGGACTAGTGTCAAATGAGCAGTTCTTC

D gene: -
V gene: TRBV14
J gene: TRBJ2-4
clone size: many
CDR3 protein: CASSRPGEDGNIQYF
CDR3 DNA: TGTGCCAGCAGCCGCCCAGGGGAGGATGGAAACATTCAGTACTTC

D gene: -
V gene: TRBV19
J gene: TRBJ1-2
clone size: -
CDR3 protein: CASSRLVGLIYGYTF
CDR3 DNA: TGTGCCAGTAGTCGGCTGGTGGGGTTGATCTATGGCTACACCTTC

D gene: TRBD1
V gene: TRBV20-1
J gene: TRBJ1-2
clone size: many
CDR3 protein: CSARRQGAWDSNYGYTF
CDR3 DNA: TGCAGTGCTAGACGACAGGGGGCATGGGATTCGAACTATGGCTACACCTTC

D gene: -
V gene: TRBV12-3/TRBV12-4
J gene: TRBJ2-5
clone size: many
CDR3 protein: CASSLTTRGETQYF
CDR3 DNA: TGTGCCAGCAGTTTAACGACGCGGGGAGAGACCCAGTACTTC

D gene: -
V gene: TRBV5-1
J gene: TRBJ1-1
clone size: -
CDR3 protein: CASSSFLGGPWDYTEAFF
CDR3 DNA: TGCGCCAGCAGCTCTTTTTTGGGGGGCCCTTGGGATTACACTGAAGCTTTCTTT

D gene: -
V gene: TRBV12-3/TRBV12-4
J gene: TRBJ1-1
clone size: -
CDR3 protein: CASSFAGRGNTEAFF
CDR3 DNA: TGTGCCAGCAGTTTCGCAGGGAGAGGTAACACTGAAGCTTTCTTT

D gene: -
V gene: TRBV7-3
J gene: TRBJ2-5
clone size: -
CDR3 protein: CASSPPYYAEETQYF
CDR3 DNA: TGTGCCAGCAGCCCGCCCTATTACGCTGAAGAGACCCAGTACTTC

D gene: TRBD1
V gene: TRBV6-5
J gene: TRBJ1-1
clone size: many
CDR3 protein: CASSYRAGGTEAFF
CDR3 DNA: TGTGCCAGCAGTTACAGGGCAGGGGGCACTGAAGCTTTCTTT

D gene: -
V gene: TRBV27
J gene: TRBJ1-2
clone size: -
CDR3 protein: CASSSINRAYVDGYTF
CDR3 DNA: TGTGCCAGCAGTTCGATCAACAGGGCGTACGTCGATGGCTACACCTTC

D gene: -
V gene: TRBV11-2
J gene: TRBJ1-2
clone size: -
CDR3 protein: CATISVALDCYTF
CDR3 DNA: TGTGCCACCATCTCGGTGGCGCTGGATTGCTACACCTTC

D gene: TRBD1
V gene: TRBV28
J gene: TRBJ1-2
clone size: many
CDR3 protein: CASSSRGRGQGYTF
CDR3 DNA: TGTGCCAGCAGCTCCAGAGGAAGGGGGCAGGGCTACACCTTC

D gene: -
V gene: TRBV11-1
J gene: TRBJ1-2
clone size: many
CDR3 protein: CASSDFRRVPGLYGYTF
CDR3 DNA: TGTGCCAGCAGCGATTTTAGACGGGTACCTGGCCTCTATGGCTACACCTTC

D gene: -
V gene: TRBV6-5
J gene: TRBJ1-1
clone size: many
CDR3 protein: CASMPRQNTEAFF
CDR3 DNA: TGTGCCAGCATGCCTAGGCAAAACACTGAAGCTTTCTTT

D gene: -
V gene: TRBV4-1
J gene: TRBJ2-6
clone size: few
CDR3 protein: CASSPFGLAGANVLTF
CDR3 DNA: TGCGCCAGCAGCCCATTTGGTTTGGCTGGGGCCAACGTCCTGACTTTC

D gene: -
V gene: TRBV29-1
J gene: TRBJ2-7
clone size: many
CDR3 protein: CSVSRDTWAEQYF
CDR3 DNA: TGCAGCGTCTCCCGGGACACCTGGGCCGAGCAGTACTTC

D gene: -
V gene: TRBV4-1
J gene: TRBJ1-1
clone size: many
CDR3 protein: CASSLRNPLDTEAFF
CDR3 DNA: TGCGCCAGCAGCCTAAGAAACCCCTTAGACACTGAAGCTTTCTTT

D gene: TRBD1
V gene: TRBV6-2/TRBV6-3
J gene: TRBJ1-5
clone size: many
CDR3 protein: CASTDDRASNQPQHF
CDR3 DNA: TGTGCCAGCACTGACGACAGGGCTAGCAATCAGCCCCAGCATTTT

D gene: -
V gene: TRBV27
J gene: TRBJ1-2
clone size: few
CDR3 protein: CASSSTQAGYGYTF
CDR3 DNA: TGTGCCAGCAGTTCGACCCAGGCTGGCTATGGCTACACCTTC

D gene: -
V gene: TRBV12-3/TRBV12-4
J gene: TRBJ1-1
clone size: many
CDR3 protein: CASTSTGAHTEAFF
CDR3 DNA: TGTGCCAGCACGAGCACGGGGGCTCACACTGAAGCTTTCTTT

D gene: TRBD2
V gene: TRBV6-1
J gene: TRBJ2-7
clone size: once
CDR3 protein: CASSELAGALHEQYF
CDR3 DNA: TGTGCCAGCAGTGAACTAGCGGGAGCTCTCCACGAGCAGTACTTC

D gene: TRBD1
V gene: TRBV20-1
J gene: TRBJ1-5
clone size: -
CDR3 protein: CSAKPWGQGSNQPQHF
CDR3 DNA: TGCAGTGCTAAGCCTTGGGGACAGGGAAGCAATCAGCCCCAGCATTTT

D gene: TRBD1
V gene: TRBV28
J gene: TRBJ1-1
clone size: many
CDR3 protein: CASSLRAGDRGEAFF
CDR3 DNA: TGTGCCAGCAGTCTCCGCGCGGGGGACAGAGGTGAAGCTTTCTTT

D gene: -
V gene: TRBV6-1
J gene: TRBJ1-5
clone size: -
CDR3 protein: CASSGGSLSNQPQHF
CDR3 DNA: TGTGCCAGCAGTGGGGGGTCTCTTAGCAATCAGCCCCAGCATTTT

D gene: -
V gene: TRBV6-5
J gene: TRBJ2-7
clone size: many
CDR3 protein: CASSYSSSSGGAGEQYF
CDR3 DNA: TGTGCCAGCAGTTACTCGAGTTCCTCGGGTGGGGCAGGCGAGCAGTACTTC

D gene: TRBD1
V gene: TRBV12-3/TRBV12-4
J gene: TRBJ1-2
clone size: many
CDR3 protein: CASRGQATTNYGYTF
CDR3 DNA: TGTGCCAGCAGAGGACAGGCTACTACTAACTATGGCTACACCTTC

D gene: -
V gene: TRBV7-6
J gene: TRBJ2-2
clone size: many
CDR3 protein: CASSLASASKIGELFF
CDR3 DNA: TGTGCCAGCAGCTTAGCTAGCGCGAGTAAGATCGGGGAGCTGTTTTTT

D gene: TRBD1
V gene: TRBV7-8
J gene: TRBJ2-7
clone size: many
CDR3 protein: CASSPTGVEQYF
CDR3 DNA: TGTGCCAGCAGCCCGACAGGGGTCGAGCAGTACTTC

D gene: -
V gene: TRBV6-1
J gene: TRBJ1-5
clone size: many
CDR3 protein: CASSERGVFSNQPQHF
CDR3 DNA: TGTGCCAGCAGTGAGAGGGGCGTTTTCAGCAATCAGCCCCAGCATTTT

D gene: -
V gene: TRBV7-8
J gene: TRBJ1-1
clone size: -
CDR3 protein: CASSLATTERSHF
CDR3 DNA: TGTGCCAGCAGCTTAGCGACGACAGAGCGGTCCCATTTT

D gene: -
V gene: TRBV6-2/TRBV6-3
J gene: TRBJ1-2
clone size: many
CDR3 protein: CASNDGTVVIGYTF
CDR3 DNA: TGTGCCAGCAACGACGGGACGGTCGTAATCGGCTACACCTTC

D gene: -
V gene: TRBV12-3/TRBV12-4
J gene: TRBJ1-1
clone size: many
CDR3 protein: CASSFVRGMSAFF
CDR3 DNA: TGTGCCAGCAGTTTCGTCAGGGGAATGAGCGCTTTCTTT

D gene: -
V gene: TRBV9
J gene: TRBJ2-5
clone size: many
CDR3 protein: CASSGLGETQYF
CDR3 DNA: TGTGCCAGCAGCGGATTGGGAGAGACCCAGTACTTC

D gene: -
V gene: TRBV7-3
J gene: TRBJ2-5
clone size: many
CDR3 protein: CASSPGRLGTQYF
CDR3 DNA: TGTGCCAGCAGCCCAGGGAGACTGGGGACCCAGTACTTC

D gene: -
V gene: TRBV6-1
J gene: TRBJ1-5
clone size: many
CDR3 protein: CASSNKGGGLGNQPQHF
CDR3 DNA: TGTGCCAGCAGCAACAAAGGAGGAGGTTTGGGCAATCAGCCCCAGCATTTT

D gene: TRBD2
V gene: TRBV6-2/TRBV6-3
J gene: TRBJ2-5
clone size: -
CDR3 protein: CASSYLEREGRQETQYF
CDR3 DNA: TGTGCCAGCAGTTACTTGGAGCGGGAGGGCCGCCAAGAGACCCAGTACTTC

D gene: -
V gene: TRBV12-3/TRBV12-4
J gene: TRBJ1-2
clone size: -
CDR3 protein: CASSSERDYGYTF
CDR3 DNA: TGTGCCAGCAGTTCGGAGAGGGACTATGGCTACACCTTC

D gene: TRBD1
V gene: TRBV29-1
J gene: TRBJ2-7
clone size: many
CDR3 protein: CSAQWTGDEQYF
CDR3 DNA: TGCAGCGCGCAATGGACAGGGGACGAGCAGTACTTC

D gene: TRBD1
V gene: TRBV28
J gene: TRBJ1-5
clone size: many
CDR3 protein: CASSSIRQGVFDQPQHF
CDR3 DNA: TGTGCCAGCAGTTCAATACGACAGGGGGTTTTCGACCAGCCCCAGCATTTT

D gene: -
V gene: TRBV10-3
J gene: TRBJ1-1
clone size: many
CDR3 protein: CAIRGRMDTEAFF
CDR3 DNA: TGTGCCATCAGGGGGCGGATGGACACTGAAGCTTTCTTT

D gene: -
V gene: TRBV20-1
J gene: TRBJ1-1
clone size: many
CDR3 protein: CSASRQARTEAFF
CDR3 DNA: TGCAGTGCTAGTAGACAGGCGAGGACTGAAGCTTTCTTT

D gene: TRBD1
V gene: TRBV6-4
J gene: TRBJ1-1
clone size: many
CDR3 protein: CASKKGRTGIGLTEAFF
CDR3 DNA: TGTGCCAGCAAAAAAGGGAGGACAGGGATTGGTCTCACTGAAGCTTTCTTT

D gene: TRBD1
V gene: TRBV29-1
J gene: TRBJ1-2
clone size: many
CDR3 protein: CSVVLGQGYTF
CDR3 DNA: TGCAGCGTTGTCCTGGGACAGGGCTACACCTTC

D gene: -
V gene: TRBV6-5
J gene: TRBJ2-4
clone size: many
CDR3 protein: CASIRDNRNIQYF
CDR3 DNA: TGTGCCAGCATCCGGGACAACAGAAACATTCAGTACTTC

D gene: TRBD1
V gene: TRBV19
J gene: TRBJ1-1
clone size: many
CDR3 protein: CASRYRGNPTEAFF
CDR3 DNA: TGTGCCAGTAGGTACAGGGGGAACCCCACTGAAGCTTTCTTT

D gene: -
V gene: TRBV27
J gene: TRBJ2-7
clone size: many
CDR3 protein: CASRSGFEQYF
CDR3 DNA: TGTGCCAGCCGCAGTGGTTTCGAGCAGTACTTC